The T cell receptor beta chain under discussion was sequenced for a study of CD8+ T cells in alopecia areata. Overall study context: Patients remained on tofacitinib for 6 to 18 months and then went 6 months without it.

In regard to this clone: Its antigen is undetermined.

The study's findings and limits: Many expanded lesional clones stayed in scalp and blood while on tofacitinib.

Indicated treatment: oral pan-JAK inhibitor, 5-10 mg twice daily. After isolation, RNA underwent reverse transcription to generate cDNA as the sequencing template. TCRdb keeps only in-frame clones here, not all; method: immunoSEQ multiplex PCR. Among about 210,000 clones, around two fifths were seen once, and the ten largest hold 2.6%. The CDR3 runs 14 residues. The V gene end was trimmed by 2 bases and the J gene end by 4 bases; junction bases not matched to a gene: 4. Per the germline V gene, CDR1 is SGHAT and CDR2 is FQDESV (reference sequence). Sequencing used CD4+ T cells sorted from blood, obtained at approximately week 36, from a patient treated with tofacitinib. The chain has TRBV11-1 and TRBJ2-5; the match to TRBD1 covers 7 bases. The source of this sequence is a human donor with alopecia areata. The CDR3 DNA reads TGTGCCAGCAGCTTATCAGGGGGAGTAGAGACCCAGTACTTC. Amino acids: CASSLSGGVETQYF.